This TCR beta chain stems from a study of blood T cells in healthy people across ages. A J-beta primer mix and a sample-barcoded 5' primer were used in a second PCR of about 7 to 12 cycles. Each single sample gave us at least 2.5 million CDR3-containing paired-end reads. TCRdb reprocessed the 5' RACE reads via MiXCR and lists one record per CDR3 protein. Of 750,000 to 950,000 distinct CDR3 sequences listed, about 55% are singletons. The CDR3 is 14 residues long. Germline V gives CDR1 MNHEY, CDR2 SMNVEV (reference sequence). V was cut by 3 bases and J by 2 bases, with 11 bases left in between. Whole-study findings and limits: Donor CMV status was unknown, possibly confounding expanded clonotype changes.

This clonotype has a count of ten or more. Its antigen remains unknown. Sequenced sample: blood. The gene calls are TRBV27 and TRBJ2-7; D is unresolved. The sequence came from a man older than 75 in good health. CDR3 sequence: CASSLKTLPYEQYF. The CDR3 coding sequence is TGTGCCAGCAGTTTGAAGACACTTCCCTACGAGCAGTACTTC.